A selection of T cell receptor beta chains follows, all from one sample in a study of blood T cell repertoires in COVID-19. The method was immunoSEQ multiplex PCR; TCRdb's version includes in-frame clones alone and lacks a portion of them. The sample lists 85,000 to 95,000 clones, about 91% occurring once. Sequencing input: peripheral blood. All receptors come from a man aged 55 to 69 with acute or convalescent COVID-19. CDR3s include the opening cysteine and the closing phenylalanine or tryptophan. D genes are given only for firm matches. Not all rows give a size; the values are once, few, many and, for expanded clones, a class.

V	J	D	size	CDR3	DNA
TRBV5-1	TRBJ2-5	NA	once	CASSLVAGEETQYF	TGCGCCAGCAGCTTGGTGGCAGGGGAGGAGACCCAGTACTTC
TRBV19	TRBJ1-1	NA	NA	CASSTQGYTEAFF	TGTGCCAGTAGTACCCAGGGCTACACTGAAGCTTTCTTT
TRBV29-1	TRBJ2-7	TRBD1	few	CSVGTGLYEQYF	TGCAGCGTTGGGACAGGGCTCTACGAGCAGTACTTC
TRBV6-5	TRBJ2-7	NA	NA	CASSYPLRQRPYEQYF	TGTGCCAGCAGTTACCCCCTGAGACAGCGACCCTACGAGCAGTACTTC
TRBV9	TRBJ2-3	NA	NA	CASSVGAGYTDTQYF	TGTGCCAGCAGCGTAGGAGCGGGCTACACAGATACGCAGTATTTT
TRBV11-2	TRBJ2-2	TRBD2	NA	CASSYHWGLAGMNTGELFF	TGTGCCAGCAGCTACCACTGGGGACTAGCGGGTATGAACACCGGGGAGCTGTTTTTT
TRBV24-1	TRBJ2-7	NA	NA	CATSKDSQSSYEQYF	TGTGCCACCAGTAAGGACAGCCAGAGCTCCTACGAGCAGTACTTC
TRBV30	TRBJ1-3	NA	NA	CAWSVQPGNTIYF	TGTGCCTGGAGTGTACAGCCTGGAAACACCATATATTTT
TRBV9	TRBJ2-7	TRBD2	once	CASSGGGRRSYEQYF	TGTGCCAGCAGCGGGGGGGGACGGCGCTCCTACGAGCAGTACTTC
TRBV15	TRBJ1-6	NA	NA	CATNFGERNSPLHF	TGTGCCACAAACTTCGGGGAAAGGAATTCACCCCTCCACTTT
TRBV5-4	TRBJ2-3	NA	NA	CASSLGGEALRGSTQYF	TGTGCCAGCAGCTTGGGCGGAGAGGCGCTAAGAGGGAGTACGCAGTATTTT
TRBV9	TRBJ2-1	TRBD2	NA	CASSPMAGGLNEQFF	TGTGCCAGCAGCCCCATGGCGGGGGGTCTAAATGAGCAGTTCTTC
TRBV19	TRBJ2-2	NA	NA	CASTGPGELFF	TGTGCCAGTACTGGGCCCGGGGAGCTGTTTTTT
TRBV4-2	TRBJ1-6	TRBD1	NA	CASSQVEGAFNSPLHF	TGTGCCAGCAGCCAAGTGGAGGGGGCGTTTAATTCACCCCTCCACTTT
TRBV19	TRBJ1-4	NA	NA	CASTRTQEGEKLFF	TGTGCCAGTACCAGGACACAAGAAGGTGAAAAACTGTTTTTT
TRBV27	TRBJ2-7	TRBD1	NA	CASGDRGLEQYF	TGTGCCAGTGGGGACAGGGGTTTGGAGCAGTACTTC
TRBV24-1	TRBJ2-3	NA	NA	CATASGTSTDTQYF	TGTGCCACCGCAAGCGGAACTAGCACAGATACGCAGTATTTT
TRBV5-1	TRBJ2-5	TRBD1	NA	CASSSQGLQETQYF	TGCGCCAGCAGCTCACAGGGGCTCCAAGAGACCCAGTACTTC
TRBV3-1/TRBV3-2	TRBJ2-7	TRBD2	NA	CASSRERGGHYEQYF	TGTGCCAGCAGCCGAGAGCGGGGGGGACATTACGAGCAGTACTTC
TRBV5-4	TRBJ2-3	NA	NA	CASSLQPGDTQYF	TGTGCCAGCAGCTTACAGCCTGGGGATACGCAGTATTTT
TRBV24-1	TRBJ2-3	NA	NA	CATSERGRGFTDTQYF	TGTGCCACCAGTGAGCGCGGCCGAGGCTTCACAGATACGCAGTATTTT
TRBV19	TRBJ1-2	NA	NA	CASKGQGLNYGYTF	TGTGCCAGTAAGGGGCAGGGGTTGAACTATGGCTACACCTTC
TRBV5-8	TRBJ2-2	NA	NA	CASIPGSNTGELFF	TGTGCCAGCATACCCGGGTCCAACACCGGGGAGCTGTTTTTT
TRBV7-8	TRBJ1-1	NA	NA	CASSSPGVDTEAFF	TGTGCCAGCAGCTCCCCCGGGGTAGACACTGAAGCTTTCTTT